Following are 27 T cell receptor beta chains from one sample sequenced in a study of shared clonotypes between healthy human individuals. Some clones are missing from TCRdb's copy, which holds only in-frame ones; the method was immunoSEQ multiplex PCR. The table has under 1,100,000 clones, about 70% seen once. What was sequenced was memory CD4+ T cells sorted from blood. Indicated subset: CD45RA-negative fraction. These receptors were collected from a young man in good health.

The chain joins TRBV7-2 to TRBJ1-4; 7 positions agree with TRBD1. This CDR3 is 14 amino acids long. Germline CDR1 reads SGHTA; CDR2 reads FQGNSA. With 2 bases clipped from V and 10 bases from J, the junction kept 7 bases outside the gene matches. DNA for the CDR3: TGTGCCAGCAGCTTATCAGGGGGTGATGGAAAACTGTTTTTT. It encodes CASSLSGGDGKLFF. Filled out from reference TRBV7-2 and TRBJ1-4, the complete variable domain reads GAGVSQSPSNKVTEKGKDVELRCDPISGHTALYWYRQSLGQGLEFLIYFQGNSAPDKSGLPSDRFSAERTGGSVSTLTIQRTQQEDSAVYLCASSLSGGDGKLFFGSGTQLSVL.

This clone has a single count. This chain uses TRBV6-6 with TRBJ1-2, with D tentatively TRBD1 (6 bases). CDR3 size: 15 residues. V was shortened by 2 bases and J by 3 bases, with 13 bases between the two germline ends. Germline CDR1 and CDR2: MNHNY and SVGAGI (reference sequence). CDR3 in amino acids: CASSYPGGGHYGYTF. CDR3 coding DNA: TGTGCCAGCAGTTACCCGGGTGGGGGCCACTATGGCTACACCTTC.

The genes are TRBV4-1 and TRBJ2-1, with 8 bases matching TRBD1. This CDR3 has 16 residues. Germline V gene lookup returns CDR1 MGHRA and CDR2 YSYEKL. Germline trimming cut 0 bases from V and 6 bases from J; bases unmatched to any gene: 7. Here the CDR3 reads CASSQESGGKTNEQFF. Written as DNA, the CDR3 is TGCGCCAGCAGCCAAGAATCAGGGGGCAAAACCAATGAGCAGTTCTTC.

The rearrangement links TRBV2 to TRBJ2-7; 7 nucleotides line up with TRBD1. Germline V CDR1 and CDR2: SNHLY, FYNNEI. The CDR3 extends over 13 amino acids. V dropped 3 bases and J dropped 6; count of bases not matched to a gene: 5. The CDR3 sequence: CASSDYRGVEQYF. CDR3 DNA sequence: TGTGCCAGCAGTGACTACAGGGGAGTCGAGCAGTACTTC.

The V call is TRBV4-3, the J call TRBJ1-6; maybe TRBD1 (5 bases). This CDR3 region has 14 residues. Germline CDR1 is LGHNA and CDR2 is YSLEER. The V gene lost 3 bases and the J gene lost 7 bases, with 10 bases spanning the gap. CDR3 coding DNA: TGCGCCAGCAGCCAGGCTCGACAGAATTCACCCCTCCACTTT. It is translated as CASSQARQNSPLHF.

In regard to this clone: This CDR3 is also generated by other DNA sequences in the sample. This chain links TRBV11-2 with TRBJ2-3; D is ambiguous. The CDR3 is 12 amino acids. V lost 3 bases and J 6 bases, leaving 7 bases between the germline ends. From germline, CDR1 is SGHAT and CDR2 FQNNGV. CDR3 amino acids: CASSLSRDTQYF. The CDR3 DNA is TGTGCCAGCAGCTTGTCCAGGGATACGCAGTATTTT.

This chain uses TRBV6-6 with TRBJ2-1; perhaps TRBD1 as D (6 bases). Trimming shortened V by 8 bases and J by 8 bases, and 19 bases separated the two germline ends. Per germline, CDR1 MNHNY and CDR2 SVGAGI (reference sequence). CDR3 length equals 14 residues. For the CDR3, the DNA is TGTGCCAGCCTCAGGGGCTCCTTGGGGGATGAGCAGTTCTTC. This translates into CASLRGSLGDEQFF.

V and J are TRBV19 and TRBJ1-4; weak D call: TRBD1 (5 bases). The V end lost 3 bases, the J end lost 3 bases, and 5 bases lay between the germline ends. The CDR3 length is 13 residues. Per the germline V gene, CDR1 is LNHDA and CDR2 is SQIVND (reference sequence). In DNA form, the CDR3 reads TGTGCCAGTAGTATGGGGCCTAATGAAAAACTGTTTTTT. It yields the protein CASSMGPNEKLFF.

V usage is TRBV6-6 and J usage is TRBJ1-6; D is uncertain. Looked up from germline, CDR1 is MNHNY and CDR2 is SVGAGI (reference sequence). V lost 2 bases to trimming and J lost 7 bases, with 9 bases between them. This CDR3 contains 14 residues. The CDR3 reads CASSYNSPNSPLHF. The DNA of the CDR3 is TGTGCCAGCAGTTACAATTCACCCAATTCACCCCTCCACTTT.

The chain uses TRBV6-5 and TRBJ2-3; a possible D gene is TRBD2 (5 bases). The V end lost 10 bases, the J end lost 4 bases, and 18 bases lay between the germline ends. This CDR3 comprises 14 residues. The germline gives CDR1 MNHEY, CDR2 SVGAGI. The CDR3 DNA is TGTGCCACACGCCGGGGAGTAAGGGCAGATACGCAGTATTTT. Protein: CATRRGVRADTQYF.

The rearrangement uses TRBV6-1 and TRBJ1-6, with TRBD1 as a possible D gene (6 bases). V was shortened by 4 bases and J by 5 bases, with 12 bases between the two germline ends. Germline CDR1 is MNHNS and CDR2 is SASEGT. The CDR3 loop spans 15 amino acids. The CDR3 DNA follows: TGTGCCAGCAGTGTTAGACAGGCCGATAATTCACCCCTCCACTTT. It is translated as CASSVRQADNSPLHF.

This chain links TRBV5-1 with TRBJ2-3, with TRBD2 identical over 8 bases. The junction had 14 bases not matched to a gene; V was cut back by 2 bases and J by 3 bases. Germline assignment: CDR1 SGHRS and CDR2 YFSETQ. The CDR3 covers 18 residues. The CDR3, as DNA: TGCGCCAGCAGCTTAGGCGGGAGGATAAATGGAGGGACAGATACGCAGTATTTT. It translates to CASSLGGRINGGTDTQYF.

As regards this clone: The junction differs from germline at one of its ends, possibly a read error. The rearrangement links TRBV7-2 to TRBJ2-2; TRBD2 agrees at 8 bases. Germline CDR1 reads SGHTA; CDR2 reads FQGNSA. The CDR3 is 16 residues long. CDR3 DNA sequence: TGTGCCAGCACCTTAGCGCCCGGGACTAGCACCGGGGAGCTGTTTTTT. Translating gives CASTLAPGTSTGELFF.

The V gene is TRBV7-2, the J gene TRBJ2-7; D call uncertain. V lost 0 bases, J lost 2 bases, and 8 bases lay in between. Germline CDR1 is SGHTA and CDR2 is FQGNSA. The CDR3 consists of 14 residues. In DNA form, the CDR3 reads TGTGCCAGCAGCTTAGCTGCGAATACCTACGAGCAGTACTTC. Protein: CASSLAANTYEQYF.

DNA for the CDR3: TGTGCCAGCAGGCCGGGACAGTATAATTCACCCCTCCACTTT. This gives the protein CASRPGQYNSPLHF. The genes are TRBV6-1 and TRBJ1-6, with TRBD1 matching over 7 bases. J was trimmed by 4 bases and V by 6 bases; bases with no gene match: 3. Germline-derived CDR1 and CDR2 are MNHNS and SASEGT. This CDR3 has 14 residues.

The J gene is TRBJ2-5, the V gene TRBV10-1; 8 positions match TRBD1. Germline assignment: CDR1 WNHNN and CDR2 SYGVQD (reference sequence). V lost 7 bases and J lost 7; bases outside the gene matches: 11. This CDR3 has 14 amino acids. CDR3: CASNIDRGPRTQYF. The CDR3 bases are TGCGCCAGCAACATTGACAGGGGCCCCAGGACCCAGTACTTC.

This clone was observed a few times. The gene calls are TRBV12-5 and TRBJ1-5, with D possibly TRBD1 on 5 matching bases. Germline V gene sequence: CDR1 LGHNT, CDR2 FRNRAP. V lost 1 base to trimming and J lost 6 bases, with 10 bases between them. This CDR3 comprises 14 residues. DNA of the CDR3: TGTGCTAGTGGTTTGGACGGGGGGGTTCAGCCCCAGCATTTT. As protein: CASGLDGGVQPQHF.

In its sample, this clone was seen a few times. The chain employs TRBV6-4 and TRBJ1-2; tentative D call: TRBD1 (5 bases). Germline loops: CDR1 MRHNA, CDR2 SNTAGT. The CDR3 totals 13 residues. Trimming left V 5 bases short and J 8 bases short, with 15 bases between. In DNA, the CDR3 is TGTGCCAGCAGTCCTACGGGGGTAGGCGGCTACACCTTC. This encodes CASSPTGVGGYTF.

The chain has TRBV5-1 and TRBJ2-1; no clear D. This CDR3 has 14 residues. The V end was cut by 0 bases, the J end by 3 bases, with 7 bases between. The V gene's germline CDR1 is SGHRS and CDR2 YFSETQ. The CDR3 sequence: CASSLAAVYNEQFF. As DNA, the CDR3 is TGCGCCAGCAGCTTGGCGGCAGTCTACAATGAGCAGTTCTTC.

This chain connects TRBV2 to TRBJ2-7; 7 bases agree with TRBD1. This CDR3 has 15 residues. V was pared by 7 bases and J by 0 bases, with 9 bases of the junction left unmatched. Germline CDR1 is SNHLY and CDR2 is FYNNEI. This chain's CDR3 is CASTRTGLSSYEQYF. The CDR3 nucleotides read TGTGCCAGCACCCGGACAGGTCTGAGCTCCTACGAGCAGTACTTC.

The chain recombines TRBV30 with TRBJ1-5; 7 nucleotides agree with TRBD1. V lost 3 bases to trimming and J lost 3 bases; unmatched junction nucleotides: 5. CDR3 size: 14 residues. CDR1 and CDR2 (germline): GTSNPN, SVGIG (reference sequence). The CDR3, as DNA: TGTGCCTGGAGCTCGACAGGGAACAATCAGCCCCAGCATTTT. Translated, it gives CAWSSTGNNQPQHF.

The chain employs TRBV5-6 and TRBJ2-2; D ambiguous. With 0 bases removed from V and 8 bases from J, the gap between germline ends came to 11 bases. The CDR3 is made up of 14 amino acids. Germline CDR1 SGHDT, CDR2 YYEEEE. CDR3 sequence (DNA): TGTGCCAGCAGCTTGGGGTATTTAAAAGGGGAGCTGTTTTTT. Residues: CASSLGYLKGELFF.

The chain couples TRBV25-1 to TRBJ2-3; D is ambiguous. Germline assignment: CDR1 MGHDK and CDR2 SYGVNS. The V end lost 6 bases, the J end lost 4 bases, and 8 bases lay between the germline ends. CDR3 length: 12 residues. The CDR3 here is CASRAQADTQYF. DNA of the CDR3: TGTGCCAGCAGAGCCCAGGCAGATACGCAGTATTTT.

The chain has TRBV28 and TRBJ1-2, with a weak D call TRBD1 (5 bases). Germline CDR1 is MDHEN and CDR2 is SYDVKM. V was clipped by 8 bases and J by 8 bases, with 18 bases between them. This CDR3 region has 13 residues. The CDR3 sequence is CASEPGQGRGYTF. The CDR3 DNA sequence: TGTGCCAGCGAACCCGGGCAGGGTCGAGGCTACACCTTC.

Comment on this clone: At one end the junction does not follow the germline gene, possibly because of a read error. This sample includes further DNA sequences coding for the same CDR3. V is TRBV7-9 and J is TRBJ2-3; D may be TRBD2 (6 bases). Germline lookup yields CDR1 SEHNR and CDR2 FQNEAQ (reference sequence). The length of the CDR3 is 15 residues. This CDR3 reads CASSLGSSGTDTQYF. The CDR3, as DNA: TGCGCCAGCAGCTTAGGGTCTAGCGGCACAGATACGCAGTATTTT.

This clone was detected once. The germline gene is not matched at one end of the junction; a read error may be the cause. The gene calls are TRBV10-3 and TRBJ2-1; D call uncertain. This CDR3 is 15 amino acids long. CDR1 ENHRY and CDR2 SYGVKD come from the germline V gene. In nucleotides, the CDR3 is TGTGCCATCAGTGATGGGTTAGCCTCCGACAATGAGCAGTTCTTC. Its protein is CAISDGLASDNEQFF.

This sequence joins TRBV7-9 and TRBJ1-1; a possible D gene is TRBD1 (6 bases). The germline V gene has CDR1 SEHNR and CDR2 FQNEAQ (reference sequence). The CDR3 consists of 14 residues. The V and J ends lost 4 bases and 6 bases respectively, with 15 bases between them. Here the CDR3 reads CASSYQGPGAEAFF. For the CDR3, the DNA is TGTGCCAGCAGCTACCAGGGGCCTGGCGCTGAAGCTTTCTTT. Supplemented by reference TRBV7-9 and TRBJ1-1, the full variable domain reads DTGVSQNPRHKITKRGQNVTFRCDPISEHNRLYWYRQTLGQGPEFLTYFQNEAQLEKSRLLSDRFSAERPKGSFSTLEIQRTEQGDSAMYLCASSYQGPGAEAFFGQGTRLTVV.